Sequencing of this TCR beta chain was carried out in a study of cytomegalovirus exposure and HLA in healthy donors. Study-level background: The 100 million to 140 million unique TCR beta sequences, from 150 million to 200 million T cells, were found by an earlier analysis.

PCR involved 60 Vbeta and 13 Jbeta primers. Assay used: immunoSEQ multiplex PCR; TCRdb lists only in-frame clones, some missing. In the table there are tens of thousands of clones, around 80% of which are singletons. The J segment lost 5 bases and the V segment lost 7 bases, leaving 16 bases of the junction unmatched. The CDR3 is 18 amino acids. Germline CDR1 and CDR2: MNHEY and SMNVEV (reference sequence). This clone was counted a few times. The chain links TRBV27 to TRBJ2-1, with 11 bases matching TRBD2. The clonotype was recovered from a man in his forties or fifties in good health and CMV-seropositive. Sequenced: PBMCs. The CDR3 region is CASTAWKMTSGINNEQFF. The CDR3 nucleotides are TGTGCCAGCACCGCCTGGAAAATGACTAGCGGGATAAACAATGAGCAGTTCTTC.